The entry below gives a single T cell receptor beta chain sequence along with its context. The data stem from a study of T cell responses to AZD1222 COVID-19 vaccine. CDR1 MNHEY and CDR2 SMNVEV come from the germline V gene (reference sequence). With 3 bases removed from V and 3 bases from J, the gap between germline ends came to 17 bases. This CDR3 has 16 amino acids. Recipients boosted at about 4 weeks or about 12 weeks are pooled. Produced via immunoSEQ multiplex PCR; TCRdb's table is partial and in-frame only. Of tens of thousands of clones listed, roughly 80% are singletons. V usage is TRBV27 and J usage is TRBJ2-5, with a weak D call TRBD2 (6 bases). This receptor was taken from an adult who received the AZD1222 COVID-19 vaccine. The sequences come from peripheral blood, collected 28 days after the second AZD1222 dose. The CDR3 DNA reads as TGTGCCAGCAGTTTTCAGATCGGGAGTCTAAAAGAGACCCAGTACTTC. It specifies CASSFQIGSLKETQYF.